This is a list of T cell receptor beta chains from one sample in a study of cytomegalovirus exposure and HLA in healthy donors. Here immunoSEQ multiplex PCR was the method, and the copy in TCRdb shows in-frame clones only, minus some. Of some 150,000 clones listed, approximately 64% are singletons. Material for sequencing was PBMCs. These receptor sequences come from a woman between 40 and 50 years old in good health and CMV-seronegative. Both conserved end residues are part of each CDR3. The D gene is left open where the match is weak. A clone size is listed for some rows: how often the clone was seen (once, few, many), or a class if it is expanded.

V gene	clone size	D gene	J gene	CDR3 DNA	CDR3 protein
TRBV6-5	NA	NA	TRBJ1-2	TGTGCCAGCAGTTACAGCTTGGAGGTCAACTATGGCTACACCTTC	CASSYSLEVNYGYTF
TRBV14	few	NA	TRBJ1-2	TGTGCCAGCAGCCATGGTTCAGAGGGTAAAGCCTATGGCTACACCTTC	CASSHGSEGKAYGYTF
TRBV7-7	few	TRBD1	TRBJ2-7	TGTGCCAGCAGCCCAGGGACAGGGGGAACTTACGAGCAGTACTTC	CASSPGTGGTYEQYF
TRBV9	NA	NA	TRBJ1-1	TGTGCCAGCAGCGTAGAATCTAGCTGGACTGAAGCTTTCTTT	CASSVESSWTEAFF
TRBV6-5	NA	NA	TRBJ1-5	TGTGCCAGCGCCGGGAACTTCAATCAGCCCCAGCATTTT	CASAGNFNQPQHF
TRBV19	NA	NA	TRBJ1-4	TGTGCCAGTAGTATTCAGAACCTCCTCAATGAAAAACTGTTTTTT	CASSIQNLLNEKLFF
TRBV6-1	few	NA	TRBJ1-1	TGTGCCAGCAGTAGTACAGGGATCACTGAAGCTTTCTTT	CASSSTGITEAFF
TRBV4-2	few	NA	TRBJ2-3	TGTGCCAGCAGCCAAGATTGGCGGGGTGAAGATACGCAGTATTTT	CASSQDWRGEDTQYF
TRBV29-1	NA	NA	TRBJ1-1	TGCAGCGTTGAAAGGGGCTGGGGCACTGAAGCTTTCTTT	CSVERGWGTEAFF
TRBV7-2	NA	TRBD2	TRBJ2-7	TGTGCCAGCACCCCCCTCGCGGGGGGGTTGTCCCTAACTTCCTACGAGCAGTACTTC	CASTPLAGGLSLTSYEQYF